This T cell receptor beta chain was sequenced in a study of cytomegalovirus exposure and HLA in healthy donors. The wider study: In an earlier analysis, almost 120 million unique TCR beta sequences were found from 150 million to 200 million T cells. Across 300 to 400 genotyped donors, 65% to 90% landed in the Caucasian-associated ancestry cluster.

The study's findings and limits: HLA allele associations emerged for about 16,000 TCR beta sequences in a later analysis, at 0.05 false discovery rate. There were some public TCRs occurring in many donors, but most TCR sequences were rare.

Trimming shortened V by 2 bases and J by 1 base, and 21 bases separated the two germline ends. Germline V gene lookup returns CDR1 LNHDA and CDR2 SQIVND (reference sequence). The CDR3 has 19 residues. Use of 60 Vbeta and 13 Jbeta primers characterized the PCR. Sequenced by immunoSEQ multiplex PCR; TCRdb stores in-frame clones only, minus some. The sample has over 100,000 clones, around four fifths seen once; the top ten hold 2.5% to 3%. Regarding this clone: Its target is unknown.

The sequencing input was PBMCs. The chain uses TRBV19 and TRBJ1-5, with a weak D call TRBD1 (5 bases). The receptor's source is a man between 35 and 55 years old in good health and CMV-seronegative. As DNA, the CDR3 is TGTGCCAGTAGTATAAGGAGGGCCGGGGGAAATTTGAGCAATCAGCCCCAGCATTTT. Translated: CASSIRRAGGNLSNQPQHF.